This T cell receptor (beta chain) emerged from a study of blood T cell repertoires in COVID-19. The table came from immunoSEQ multiplex PCR; TCRdb's copy has only in-frame clones and leaves some out. Of 210,000 or so clones in the sample, about four fifths were seen once. The CDR3 sequence is 15 residues long. V lost 6 bases to trimming and J lost 2 bases; unmatched junction nucleotides: 8. Germline V gene lookup returns CDR1 SGHTA and CDR2 FQGTGA. The TCR originated in an elderly woman with COVID-19, enrolled during active disease. The chain employs TRBV7-3 and TRBJ2-7; the match to TRBD1 covers 9 bases. Material for sequencing was peripheral blood. The CDR3 reads CASRLAGQGPYEQYF. CDR3 in DNA: TGTGCCAGCAGGTTGGCGGGACAGGGTCCCTACGAGCAGTACTTC.